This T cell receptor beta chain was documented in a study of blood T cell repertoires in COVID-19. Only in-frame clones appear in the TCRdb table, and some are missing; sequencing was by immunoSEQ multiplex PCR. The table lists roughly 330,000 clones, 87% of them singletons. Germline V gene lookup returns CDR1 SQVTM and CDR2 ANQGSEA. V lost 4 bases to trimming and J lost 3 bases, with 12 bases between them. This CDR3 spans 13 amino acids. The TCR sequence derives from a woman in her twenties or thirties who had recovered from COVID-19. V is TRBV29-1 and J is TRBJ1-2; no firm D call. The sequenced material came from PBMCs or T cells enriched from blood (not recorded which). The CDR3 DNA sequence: TGCAGCGTTGCCCGGGATAGAGACTATGGCTACACCTTC. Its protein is CSVARDRDYGYTF. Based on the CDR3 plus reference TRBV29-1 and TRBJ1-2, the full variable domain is SAVISQKPSRDICQRGTSLTIQCQVDSQVTMMFWYRQQPGQSLTLIATANQGSEATYESGFVIDKFPISRPNLTFSTLTVSNMSPEDSSIYLCSVARDRDYGYTFGSGTRLTVV.